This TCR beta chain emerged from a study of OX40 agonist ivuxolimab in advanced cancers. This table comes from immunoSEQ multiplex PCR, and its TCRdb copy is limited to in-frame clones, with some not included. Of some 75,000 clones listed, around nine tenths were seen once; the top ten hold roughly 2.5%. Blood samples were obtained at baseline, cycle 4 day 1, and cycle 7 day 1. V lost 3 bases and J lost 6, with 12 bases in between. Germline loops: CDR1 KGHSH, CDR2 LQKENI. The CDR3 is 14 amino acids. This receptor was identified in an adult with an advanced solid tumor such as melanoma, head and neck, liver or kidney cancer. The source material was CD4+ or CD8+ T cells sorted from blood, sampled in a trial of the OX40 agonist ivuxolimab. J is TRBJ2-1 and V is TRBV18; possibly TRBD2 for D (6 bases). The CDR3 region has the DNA TGTGCCAGCTCACCTCGGCAGGGAGGCAATGAGCAGTTCTTC. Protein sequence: CASSPRQGGNEQFF.